The 14 T cell receptor beta chains below were found in one sample sequenced in a study of identical twins. TCRdb recomputed calls from the 5' RACE reads with MiXCR, one row per CDR3 protein. The sample comprises 500,000 to 650,000 distinct CDR3 sequences, more than 20% of which are singletons, and about 0.48% rests with the top ten. These same data were also listed under a study on yellow fever vaccine responses in identical twins.

Sequenced material: CD4+ T cells sorted from blood. Receptor source: a woman aged 18 to 35 in good health.

This clonotype was counted a few times. The chain is built from TRBV5-1 and TRBJ1-1; 11 bases map to TRBD1. J was trimmed by 1 base and V by 4 bases; bases with no gene match: 6. The germline V gene encodes CDR1 SGHRS and CDR2 YFSETQ. The CDR3 has 16 residues. CDR3 DNA sequence: TGCGCCAGCAGCAAAACCGGGACAGGGGGGAACACTGAAGCTTTCTTT. As protein: CASSKTGTGGNTEAFF.

This clonotype was found a few times. This chain joins TRBV11-2 and TRBJ2-3, with D hard to call. Germline CDR1 SGHAT, CDR2 FQNNGV. Trimming took 1 base from V and 0 from J, leaving 8 bases between them. CDR3 length: 15 amino acids. The CDR3 sequence: CASSLAVLSTDTQYF. Written as DNA, the CDR3 is TGTGCCAGCAGCTTAGCAGTCCTCAGCACAGATACGCAGTATTTT.

The chain carries TRBV27 and TRBJ2-1; 12 nucleotides align to TRBD2. CDR3 length: 16 residues. The V and J ends lost 3 bases and 6 bases, in that order; junction bases with no gene match: 6. Germline CDR1 MNHEY, CDR2 SMNVEV (reference sequence). In DNA, the CDR3 is TGTGCCAGCAGTTTCCTCCTAGCGGGGGGGCCCAATGAGCAGTTCTTC. It yields the protein CASSFLLAGGPNEQFF.

The chain has TRBV10-3 and TRBJ1-5; D remains ambiguous. Germline V gene sequence: CDR1 ENHRY, CDR2 SYGVKD. V dropped 6 bases and J dropped 4 bases, with 7 bases sitting between them. This CDR3 contains 12 residues. The CDR3 here is CAISSPNQPQHF. The CDR3 region has the DNA TGTGCCATCAGCAGTCCTAATCAGCCCCAGCATTTT.

The sample holds one count of this clonotype. The chain combines TRBV20-1 with TRBJ2-1, with 7 bases aligning to TRBD1. The CDR3 length is 15 residues. With 2 bases clipped from V and 2 bases from J, the junction kept 6 bases outside the gene matches. From germline, CDR1 is DFQATT and CDR2 SNEGSKA (reference sequence). The CDR3 here is CSARLDRVPYNEQFF. DNA for the CDR3: TGCAGTGCTAGACTTGACAGGGTCCCCTACAATGAGCAGTTCTTC.

This clonotype came up a few times. J is TRBJ2-1 and V is TRBV7-2; D is possibly TRBD1 (6 bases). V lost 5 bases to trimming and J lost 6 bases, with 14 bases between them. Germline lookup yields CDR1 SGHTA and CDR2 FQGNSA. This CDR3 spans 14 amino acids. The CDR3: CASSRLGAVNEQFF. The DNA for the CDR3 is TGTGCCAGCAGCCGATTGGGGGCGGTCAATGAGCAGTTCTTC.

The chain joins TRBV5-1 to TRBJ1-1, with unresolved D. The germline gives CDR1 SGHRS, CDR2 YFSETQ. The CDR3 covers 15 residues. V lost 0 bases and J 0 bases, leaving 9 bases between the germline ends. The CDR3 region has the DNA TGCGCCAGCAGCTTGGGGCTTAGCATGAACACTGAAGCTTTCTTT. Residues: CASSLGLSMNTEAFF.

This clonotype has only a few counts. The V gene is TRBV5-1, the J gene TRBJ2-2; D is unresolved. The CDR3 covers 15 residues. Trimming cost V 0 bases and J 4 bases, with 10 bases left between them. CDR1 SGHRS and CDR2 YFSETQ come from the germline V gene. The CDR3 region has the DNA TGCGCCAGCAGCTTGGCCGGAGAGACCACCGGGGAGCTGTTTTTT. Encoded protein: CASSLAGETTGELFF.

The J gene is TRBJ2-7, the V gene TRBV7-9; either TRBD1 or TRBD2 may fit D (8 bases each). Germline values: CDR1 SEHNR, CDR2 FQNEAQ (reference sequence). Trimming removed 4 bases at V and 1 base at J, with 14 bases between. The CDR3 spans 15 residues. The CDR3 sequence is CASSSGGDRSYEQYF. The CDR3 nucleotides are TGTGCCAGCAGCTCGGGGGGGGACAGGTCCTACGAGCAGTACTTC.

This clonotype was seen more than once but under ten times. The chain couples TRBV6-2 or TRBV6-3 to TRBJ2-7, with TRBD2 as a possible D gene (5 bases). This CDR3 comprises 12 residues. Trimming left V 5 bases short and J 6 bases short, with 11 bases between. Germline V gene lookup returns CDR1 MNHEY and CDR2 SVGEGT. The CDR3 region is CASSDYFSEQYV. The CDR3 bases are TGTGCCAGCAGTGACTACTTTAGCGAGCAGTACGTC.

This clonotype came up a few times. The rearrangement joins TRBV20-1 to TRBJ2-1; 9 bases fit TRBD2. Germline CDR1 is DFQATT and CDR2 is SNEGSKA (reference sequence). The CDR3 has 13 residues. V trimming: 3 bases; J trimming: 6 bases; junction bases outside the gene matches: 3. CDR3 sequence: CSARLGLANEQFF. CDR3 nucleotide sequence: TGCAGTGCTAGGTTGGGACTAGCCAATGAGCAGTTCTTC.

There are a few counts of this clonotype. The chain links TRBV12-3 or TRBV12-4 to TRBJ2-7, with D perhaps TRBD2 (6 bases). Trimming removed 1 base at V and 6 bases at J, with 10 bases between. This CDR3 has 13 amino acids. The CDR3 here is CASSLGGSGEQYF. As DNA, the CDR3 is TGTGCCAGCAGTTTAGGAGGTAGCGGCGAGCAGTACTTC.

This clonotype was detected only a few times. The chain is built from TRBV2 and TRBJ2-3; 8 bases align to TRBD1. CDR3 length equals 13 residues. Germline-derived CDR1 and CDR2 are SNHLY and FYNNEI. The ends lost 11 bases at V and 4 bases at J; junction bases unmatched: 8. The CDR3 is CAAKGQDADTQYF. DNA for the CDR3: TGTGCCGCCAAGGGACAGGACGCAGATACGCAGTATTTT.

The chain employs TRBV11-2 and TRBJ2-1; perhaps TRBD2 as D (6 bases). Germline CDR1 reads SGHAT; CDR2 reads FQNNGV. The CDR3 sequence is 13 residues long. V was trimmed by 9 bases and J by 0 bases, leaving 9 bases between them. Here the CDR3 reads CASGGSSYNEQFF. In nucleotides, the CDR3 is TGTGCCAGTGGGGGGAGCTCCTACAATGAGCAGTTCTTC.